This TCR beta chain came from a study of cytomegalovirus exposure and HLA in healthy donors. Germline V gene lookup returns CDR1 LNHDA and CDR2 SQIVND (reference sequence). CDR3 length: 18 amino acids. V lost 6 bases to trimming and J lost 8 bases; unmatched junction nucleotides: 19. PCR involved 60 Vbeta and 13 Jbeta primers. Using immunoSEQ multiplex PCR, the repertoire was profiled, and TCRdb retains in-frame clones only, with some absent. The sample has 55,000 or so clones, more than 75% seen once; the top ten hold roughly 1.5%. V and J are TRBV19 and TRBJ1-4; 9 bases align to TRBD1. The TCR was taken from a female donor in good health and CMV-seronegative. Sequenced: PBMCs. CDR3 in amino acids: CASSDPGTGRRAGEKLFF. For the CDR3, the DNA is TGTGCCAGTAGCGACCCCGGGACAGGGAGAAGGGCGGGAGAAAAACTGTTTTTT.